Listed here are 27 T cell receptor beta chains from one sample, sequenced in a study of T cells in Graves' hyperthyroidism and ophthalmopathy. Authors of the study amplified TCR beta CDR3 regions from RNA transcripts. First-round RT-PCR with HTBI primers amplified the TCR CDR3 region. TCRdb independently ran MiXCR on the multiplex PCR reads; one entry per CDR3 protein. This sample has 650,000 to 700,000 distinct CDR3 sequences, with 17% found just once. The sample comprised blood. The receptors were gathered from a man aged 45-60 years with Graves' hyperthyroidism.

This clonotype was detected ten times or more. The V gene is TRBV5-1, the J gene TRBJ2-7, with 10 bases matching TRBD2. The CDR3 consists of 15 residues. The germline CDR1 and CDR2 sequences are SGHRS and YFSETQ. V lost 3 bases, J lost 4 bases, and 7 bases stayed unmatched. The DNA of the CDR3 is TGCGCCAGCAGCTATCGGACTAGCGGTTTGTACGAGCAGTACTTC. Translating it yields CASSYRTSGLYEQYF.

The sample holds many counts of this clonotype. The DNA of the CDR3 is TGTGCCAGCCGGCCCGGAGGCGGACGGAGCTCCTACAATGAGCAGTTCTTC. Protein: CASRPGGGRSSYNEQFF. The chain joins TRBV6-2 or TRBV6-3 to TRBJ2-1; D possibly corresponds to TRBD2 (5 bases). CDR3 length: 17 amino acids. Trimming left V 8 bases short and J 0 bases short, with 20 bases between. Germline V lookup: CDR1 MNHEY, CDR2 SVGEGT.

This clonotype was observed at least ten times. This chain joins TRBV3-1 and TRBJ2-7; unclear D gene. Germline CDR1 and CDR2: LGHDT and YNNKEL (reference sequence). Trimming left V 2 bases short and J 5 bases short, with 10 bases between. The CDR3 length is 13 residues. This CDR3 is CASSQTRLNEQYF. The CDR3 DNA follows: TGTGCCAGCAGCCAAACCCGACTGAACGAGCAGTACTTC.

This clonotype was counted at least ten times. The J gene is TRBJ1-6, the V gene TRBV7-9; D unclear. CDR1 and CDR2 from the germline V gene are SEHNR and FQNEAQ (reference sequence). The V end was cut by 6 bases, the J end by 8 bases, with 17 bases between. The CDR3 contains 15 residues. The CDR3, as DNA: TGTGCCAGCAGTTCAGTGCGGTTAGAACATTCACCCCTCCACTTT. Its protein is CASSSVRLEHSPLHF. Full variable domain (remainder filled in from reference TRBV7-9 and TRBJ1-6): DTGVSQNPRHKITKRGQNVTFRCDPISEHNRLYWYRQTLGQGPEFLTYFQNEAQLEKSRLLSDRFSAERPKGSFSTLEIQRTEQGDSAMYLCASSSVRLEHSPLHFGNGTRLTVT.

There are many counts of this clonotype. CDR3 sequence: CAISESLLENDRGRIYEQYF. For the CDR3, the DNA is TGTGCCATCAGTGAGTCATTACTAGAAAACGACAGGGGGCGAATCTACGAGCAGTACTTC. This chain uses TRBV10-3 with TRBJ2-7; 10 nucleotides line up with TRBD1. Germline CDR1 and CDR2: ENHRY and SYGVKD. CDR3 size: 20 residues. The V gene end was trimmed by 0 bases and the J gene end by 3 bases; junction bases not matched to a gene: 17.

This clonotype came up a few times. The CDR3 sequence: CASSFLGLAGSWDDNEQFF. DNA for the CDR3: TGTGCCAGCAGCTTTTTAGGACTAGCGGGGTCCTGGGATGACAATGAGCAGTTCTTC. The chain joins TRBV9 to TRBJ2-1, with 12 bases lining up with TRBD2. In germline, CDR1 is SGDLS, CDR2 YYNGEE. This CDR3 region has 19 residues. V was clipped by 4 bases and J by 5 bases; unmatched bases: 16.

This clonotype was picked up many times. The chain combines TRBV28 with TRBJ1-5; 12 bases line up with TRBD1. The CDR3 has 16 residues. Trimming cost V 3 bases and J 5 bases; bases outside gene matches: 5. Germline CDR1 MDHEN, CDR2 SYDVKM. In DNA, the CDR3 is TGTGCCAGCAGTTTTACCGGGACAGGGGGCTATCAGCCCCAGCATTTT. Encoded protein: CASSFTGTGGYQPQHF.

This rearrangement joins TRBV12-3 or TRBV12-4 to TRBJ1-2, with unresolved D. The V gene lost 6 bases and the J gene lost 8 bases, with 16 bases spanning the gap. This CDR3 is 13 amino acids long. The CDR3 region is CASSLRSERGYTF. As DNA, the CDR3 is TGTGCCAGCAGCCTCCGGTCTGAGAGGGGCTACACCTTC.

This clonotype was counted many times. This chain joins TRBV28 and TRBJ2-7, with TRBD1 matching 9 bases. This CDR3 spans 16 amino acids. Germline V CDR1 and CDR2: MDHEN, SYDVKM. V lost 5 bases to trimming and J lost 7 bases; unmatched junction nucleotides: 15. The CDR3 reads CASSTNPGTGFREQYF. DNA for the CDR3: TGTGCCAGCAGTACTAACCCCGGGACAGGGTTTCGGGAGCAGTACTTC.

This clonotype was counted at least ten times. This sequence joins TRBV27 and TRBJ1-1, with 8 bases that match TRBD1. The length of the CDR3 is 13 residues. Germline V gives CDR1 MNHEY, CDR2 SMNVEV (reference sequence). J was trimmed by 4 bases and V by 8 bases; bases with no gene match: 6. Here the CDR3 DNA reads TGTGCCAGCCGAAAAGACAGGGGCACTGAAGCTTTCTTT. This sequence encodes CASRKDRGTEAFF.

With respect to this clonotype: One end of the junction does not line up with germline, which may come from a read error. The genes are TRBV5-1 and TRBJ2-6; no reliable D call. This CDR3 has 16 amino acids. Looked up from germline, CDR1 is SGHRS and CDR2 is YFSETQ. CDR3: CASSLGLRGVANVLTF. The CDR3 DNA reads as TGTGCCAGCAGCTTAGGGTTGCGCGGAGTTGCCAACGTCCTGACTTTC.

The rearrangement uses TRBV6-1 and TRBJ1-5, with unresolved D. With 5 bases removed from V and 4 bases from J, the gap between germline ends came to 12 bases. Germline lookup yields CDR1 MNHNS and CDR2 SASEGT. The CDR3 sequence is 14 residues long. This CDR3 reads CASSQTAENQPQHF. CDR3 nucleotides: TGTGCCAGCAGTCAGACTGCCGAAAATCAGCCCCAGCATTTT.

The chain is built from TRBV19 and TRBJ2-3; the D gene is possibly TRBD2 (5 bases). Trimming removed 1 base from V and 1 base from J, with 9 bases in between. Germline lookup yields CDR1 LNHDA and CDR2 SQIVND (reference sequence). The CDR3 contains 15 residues. CDR3 region: CASSIGNGGTDTQYF. CDR3 DNA sequence: TGTGCCAGTAGTATAGGAAACGGGGGCACAGATACGCAGTATTTT.

The chain recombines TRBV6-1 with TRBJ2-3; 8 bases line up with TRBD2. This CDR3 comprises 13 residues. The germline V gene has CDR1 MNHNS and CDR2 SASEGT. J was trimmed by 9 bases and V by 7 bases; bases with no gene match: 9. The CDR3 DNA follows: TGTGCCAGCACACGTCGGAGCGGGAGCACGCAGTATTTT. The encoded protein is CASTRRSGSTQYF.

This clonotype occurred a few times. The rearrangement links TRBV28 to TRBJ2-1; D call uncertain. From germline, CDR1 is MDHEN and CDR2 SYDVKM. This CDR3 spans 12 amino acids. V was trimmed by 6 bases and J by 8 bases, leaving 11 bases between them. The CDR3 reads CASSLTSDEQFF. The CDR3 DNA sequence: TGTGCCAGCAGCCTCACGAGCGATGAGCAGTTCTTC.

The chain uses TRBV18 and TRBJ2-1, with 9 bases lining up with TRBD2. CDR1 is KGHSH, CDR2 LQKENI, per germline. The CDR3 sequence is 14 residues long. V trimming: 8 bases; J trimming: 7 bases; junction bases outside the gene matches: 9. CDR3 coding DNA: TGTGCCAGCACGGTAGCGGGAGTCGGGAATGAGCAGTTCTTC. Its translation is CASTVAGVGNEQFF.

This clonotype appeared many times. This rearrangement joins TRBV18 to TRBJ2-7; 15 bases are shared with TRBD2. Trimming at V came to 0 bases and at J to 3 bases, leaving 0 bases not matched to a gene. There are 16 residues in the CDR3. CDR1 and CDR2 (germline): KGHSH, LQKENI. DNA of the CDR3: TGTGCCAGCTCACCACCGGGACTAGCGGGAGGCTACGAGCAGTACTTC. It encodes CASSPPGLAGGYEQYF.

This chain's CDR3 is CASSYETSASYEQYF. The CDR3 nucleotides read TGTGCCAGCAGTTACGAGACTAGCGCCTCCTACGAGCAGTACTTC. The chain links TRBV6-9 to TRBJ2-7; 8 bases align to TRBD2. V shed 3 bases, J shed 0 bases, and the junction held 4 bases outside the gene matches. The CDR3 extends over 15 amino acids. The germline gives CDR1 MNHGY, CDR2 SVAAGI.

This clonotype was observed at least ten times. This sequence joins TRBV28 and TRBJ2-3; D is unclear. The germline gives CDR1 MDHEN, CDR2 SYDVKM. The CDR3 length is 12 residues. The V gene lost 2 bases and the J gene lost 3 bases, with 3 bases spanning the gap. Written as DNA, the CDR3 is TGTGCCAGCAGTTTAAGGACAGATACGCAGTATTTT. Its protein is CASSLRTDTQYF.

This chain joins TRBV20-1 and TRBJ2-5; 7 bases are a match to TRBD2. V lost 3 bases, J lost 3 bases, and 4 bases stayed unmatched. Germline V lookup: CDR1 DFQATT, CDR2 SNEGSKA (reference sequence). The CDR3 is made up of 13 amino acids. CDR3 residues: CSARVAGEETQYF. The DNA of the CDR3 is TGCAGTGCTAGGGTTGCGGGGGAAGAGACCCAGTACTTC.

This clonotype came up many times. This rearrangement joins TRBV28 to TRBJ1-1; 7 nucleotides line up with TRBD1. The trim removed 6 bases at V and 5 bases at J, leaving 12 bases unmatched. CDR3 length equals 15 residues. Germline V lookup: CDR1 MDHEN, CDR2 SYDVKM. The CDR3 here is CASSLPTGPGTEAFF. CDR3 in DNA: TGTGCCAGCAGCCTCCCGACAGGGCCGGGGACTGAAGCTTTCTTT.

About this clonotype: Germline is not matched at one junction end, which may reflect a read error. The chain has TRBV6-2 or TRBV6-3 and TRBJ2-1; unclear D gene. Germline CDR1 reads MNHEY; CDR2 reads SVGEGT. This CDR3 contains 12 residues. CDR3 coding DNA: TGTGCCAGCAGCTACTCCTTCAATGAGCAGTTCTTC. Translating gives CASSYSFNEQFF.

This clonotype appeared many times. The J gene is TRBJ1-1, the V gene TRBV12-3 or TRBV12-4; no reliable D call. Between the trimmed V and J ends, which lost 3 bases and 0 bases, there was a span of 8 bases. This CDR3 contains 14 residues. CDR3 sequence reads: CASSFWPMNTEAFF. The CDR3 coding sequence is TGTGCCAGCAGTTTCTGGCCTATGAACACTGAAGCTTTCTTT.

This clonotype was picked up a small number of times. This rearrangement joins TRBV3-1 to TRBJ2-3; TRBD2 aligns across 10 bases. This CDR3 contains 17 residues. CDR1 LGHDT and CDR2 YNNKEL come from the germline V gene (reference sequence). The V segment lost 0 bases and the J segment 3 bases; nucleotides outside the gene matches: 6. CDR3 amino acids: CASSQEALAGVTDTQYF. The CDR3, as DNA: TGTGCCAGCAGCCAAGAAGCTCTAGCGGGAGTGACAGATACGCAGTATTTT.

This clonotype was observed a handful of times. The chain carries TRBV5-1 and TRBJ1-3, with D hard to call. Germline loops: CDR1 SGHRS, CDR2 YFSETQ. This CDR3 contains 16 residues. The V and J ends lost 0 bases and 0 bases respectively, with 10 bases between them. CDR3 sequence reads: CASSLEGPNSGNTIYF. CDR3 sequence (DNA): TGCGCCAGCAGCTTGGAAGGGCCCAACTCTGGAAACACCATATATTTT.

This clonotype was counted at least ten times. The chain carries TRBV5-1 and TRBJ2-3; D is unclear. The germline gives CDR1 SGHRS, CDR2 YFSETQ. This CDR3 contains 14 residues. V lost 0 bases, J lost 1 base, and 6 bases lay in between. Here the CDR3 reads CASSLGEGTDTQYF. The CDR3 bases are TGCGCCAGCAGCTTGGGTGAAGGCACAGATACGCAGTATTTT.

This clonotype was recorded many times. J is TRBJ1-1 and V is TRBV11-1; tentative D call: TRBD1 (5 bases). The germline V gene has CDR1 SGHAT and CDR2 FQDESV (reference sequence). With 5 bases removed from V and 4 bases from J, the gap between germline ends came to 14 bases. The CDR3 sequence is 14 residues long. For the CDR3, the DNA is TGTGCCAGCAGCCCGGGGCGCCGGGGCACTGAAGCTTTCTTT. Translation gives CASSPGRRGTEAFF.